Shown below are 32 T cell receptor beta chains from a single sample sequenced in a study of high-grade serous ovarian cancer treatment subgroups (dated by TCRdb to the early 2020s). The tumor samples were collected prior to definitive surgery or chemotherapy. Libraries were prepared through the immunoSEQ multiplex PCR assay. Drawn from immuneACCESS, this table holds only the in-frame rearrangements with V and J called that TCRdb kept. Clones are partly lost; checked studies trace under half to an unresolved V gene and leave the rest unexplained. The sample table contains roughly 15,000 clones; only one count was recorded for 86% of them. Jointly, the top ten make up roughly 6.4% of the sample. Sequenced sample: tumor tissue. These receptors originate from a human donor with high-grade serous ovarian cancer.

The chain employs TRBV6-6 and TRBJ1-6; no definite D call. Per germline, CDR1 MNHNY and CDR2 SVGAGI (reference sequence). CDR3 length: 15 residues. Trimming removed 5 bases from V and 7 bases from J, with 15 bases in between. The CDR3 nucleotides are TGTGCCAGCAGTCGCAACCGGGTCACGAATTCACCCCTCCACTTT. Translating it yields CASSRNRVTNSPLHF.

This chain joins TRBV30 and TRBJ1-1; D gene uncertain. Germline V gene lookup returns CDR1 GTSNPN and CDR2 SVGIG (reference sequence). This CDR3 has 13 residues. V lost 8 bases and J 1 base, leaving 14 bases between the germline ends. DNA for the CDR3: TGTGCCCACGAGGGAAATCCGAACACTGAAGCTTTCTTT. Protein product: CAHEGNPNTEAFF.

This clone was seen only once. The chain's CDR3 is CSVEGRAPYEQYF. For the CDR3, the DNA is TGCAGCGTTGAAGGCAGGGCCCCCTACGAGCAGTACTTC. The chain joins TRBV29-1 to TRBJ2-7; D is possibly TRBD1 (5 bases). The CDR3 length is 13 residues. Per the germline V gene, CDR1 is SQVTM and CDR2 is ANQGSEA. Trimming shortened V by 1 base and J by 2 bases, and 9 bases separated the two germline ends.

This chain connects TRBV29-1 to TRBJ2-4; D gene ambiguous. The V end lost 3 bases, the J end lost 3 bases, and 15 bases lay between the germline ends. The CDR3 totals 15 residues. Germline CDR1 is SQVTM and CDR2 is ANQGSEA. The CDR3 reads CSVEFYRPVKNIQYF. The CDR3 DNA sequence: TGCAGCGTTGAGTTTTACCGACCGGTCAAAAACATTCAGTACTTC.

V is TRBV2 and J is TRBJ2-3, with 7 bases identical to TRBD1. Germline CDR1 reads SNHLY; CDR2 reads FYNNEI. The CDR3 totals 14 residues. With 7 bases clipped from V and 2 bases from J, the junction kept 6 bases outside the gene matches. CDR3 DNA sequence: TGTGCCAGCACCAGGACAGGCTTCACAGATACGCAGTATTTT. As protein: CASTRTGFTDTQYF.

V usage is TRBV7-7 and J usage is TRBJ2-7, with D perhaps assigned TRBD1 or TRBD2 (5 bases each). There are 13 residues in the CDR3. Germline V gene sequence: CDR1 SSHAT, CDR2 FNYEAQ (reference sequence). The germline V and J ends were trimmed by 5 bases and 3 bases, with 11 bases remaining between them. For the CDR3, the DNA is TGTGCCAGCAGCCTGGGACCGAACTACGAGCAGTACTTC. Translated, it gives CASSLGPNYEQYF.

This clone was counted only a few times. Different DNA sequences within this sample yield the same CDR3. The chain links TRBV7-6 to TRBJ2-7; D is perhaps TRBD1 or TRBD2 (5 bases each). Germline values: CDR1 SGHVS, CDR2 FNYEAQ. Trimming removed 5 bases at V and 3 bases at J, with 11 bases between. This CDR3 contains 13 residues. CDR3 sequence reads: CASSPGPNYEQYF. The DNA of the CDR3 is TGTGCCAGCAGCCCGGGACCAAACTACGAGCAGTACTTC.

The rearrangement uses TRBV14 and TRBJ2-1; 8 bases line up with TRBD1. This CDR3 spans 12 amino acids. J was trimmed by 12 bases and V by 5 bases; bases with no gene match: 6. The V gene's germline CDR1 is SGHDN and CDR2 FVKESK. In DNA, the CDR3 is TGTGCCAGCAGCTATGGACAGGGAGGGCAGTTCTTC. Its protein is CASSYGQGGQFF.

The chain recombines TRBV5-1 with TRBJ2-7; D assignment may be TRBD1 or TRBD2 (6 bases each). The CDR3 runs 15 residues. In germline, CDR1 is SGHRS, CDR2 YFSETQ. V dropped 0 bases and J dropped 5 bases, with 15 bases sitting between them. The CDR3 DNA follows: TGCGCCAGCAGCTTGGGGGGGGCGGGGCGCGACGAGCAGTACTTC. Its protein product is CASSLGGAGRDEQYF.

This chain uses TRBV28 with TRBJ2-7; D remains unclear. V was clipped by 2 bases and J by 3 bases, with 8 bases between them. Germline CDR1 and CDR2: MDHEN and SYDVKM. The CDR3 sequence is 13 residues long. The CDR3 protein is CASSLGRRYEQYF. The CDR3 nucleotides read TGTGCCAGCAGTTTAGGCAGGCGCTACGAGCAGTACTTC.

This clone has just a few counts. The chain is built from TRBV28 and TRBJ1-2, with D tentatively TRBD1 (6 bases). The CDR3 runs 14 residues. V shed 10 bases and J shed 3 bases, with 18 bases lying between them. Germline values: CDR1 MDHEN, CDR2 SYDVKM. The CDR3 DNA sequence: TGTGCCACCATACAGGGAATACGGGACTATGGCTACACCTTC. It is translated as CATIQGIRDYGYTF.

This chain uses TRBV7-9 with TRBJ2-3; D gene uncertain. The CDR3 is made up of 16 amino acids. CDR1 is SEHNR and CDR2 is FQNEAQ in the germline V gene (reference sequence). Between the trimmed V and J ends, which lost 8 bases and 1 base, there was a span of 19 bases. The CDR3 sequence: CASSSPTETRTDTQYF. DNA of the CDR3: TGTGCCAGCTCTTCCCCGACGGAGACCCGCACAGATACGCAGTATTTT.

The chain has TRBV15 and TRBJ2-1, with D possibly matching TRBD1 (5 bases). The CDR3 loop spans 14 amino acids. V shed 1 base and J shed 6 bases, with 10 bases lying between them. Germline loops: CDR1 LNHNV, CDR2 YYDKDF (reference sequence). The DNA of the CDR3 is TGTGCCACCAGCAGAGTTAGGGGCCTCAATGAGCAGTTCTTC. Translated: CATSRVRGLNEQFF.

The chain recombines TRBV5-1 with TRBJ2-1; maybe TRBD1 (5 bases). Trimming took 0 bases from V and 6 from J, leaving 13 bases between them. Germline V CDR1 and CDR2: SGHRS, YFSETQ. The CDR3 is 15 amino acids. This CDR3 is CASSLAFGHVNEQFF. The CDR3 nucleotides are TGCGCCAGCAGCTTGGCTTTCGGACACGTCAATGAGCAGTTCTTC.

The chain uses TRBV29-1 and TRBJ2-2, with a possible D match to TRBD2 (5 bases). This CDR3 contains 16 residues. Germline V lookup: CDR1 SQVTM, CDR2 ANQGSEA. V gave up 5 bases and J gave up 8 bases, with 24 bases separating them. CDR3 protein: CSVKSGTSDATGELFF. CDR3 bases: TGCAGCGTTAAATCGGGAACCTCAGACGCGACGGGGGAGCTGTTTTTT.

V usage is TRBV9 and J usage is TRBJ2-3; D unclear. Trimming left V 1 base short and J 3 bases short, with 6 bases between. CDR1 is SGDLS, CDR2 YYNGEE, per germline. This CDR3 has 13 residues. The CDR3 sequence: CASSVYPTDTQYF. The DNA for the CDR3 is TGTGCCAGCAGCGTATACCCAACAGATACGCAGTATTTT.

The rearrangement joins TRBV18 to TRBJ2-2; no definite D call. Germline V gene data show CDR1 as KGHSH and CDR2 as LQKENI. The V end was cut by 2 bases, the J end by 6 bases, with 7 bases between. The CDR3 sequence is 13 residues long. CDR3 protein: CASSPSMAGELFF. CDR3 DNA sequence: TGTGCCAGCTCACCAAGCATGGCCGGGGAGCTGTTTTTT.

This chain connects TRBV5-6 to TRBJ1-2; a weak D match, TRBD1 (5 bases). Germline CDR1 reads SGHDT; CDR2 reads YYEEEE. Trimming stripped 4 bases from V and 2 bases from J, with 9 bases between. The CDR3 is 13 amino acids. This chain's CDR3 is CASSAQGNYGYTF. DNA for the CDR3: TGTGCCAGCAGCGCCCAGGGAAACTATGGCTACACCTTC.

The chain carries TRBV7-9 and TRBJ2-7; unclear D gene. CDR1 and CDR2 from the germline V gene are SEHNR and FQNEAQ (reference sequence). V was cut by 1 base and J by 3 bases, with 4 bases left in between. This CDR3 is built from 12 residues. The CDR3 region is CASSLERYEQYF. The CDR3, as DNA: TGTGCCAGCAGCTTAGAGCGCTACGAGCAGTACTTC.

The chain joins TRBV7-9 to TRBJ2-7; the D call may be TRBD1 or TRBD2 (5 bases each). V lost 5 bases, J lost 3 bases, and 11 bases lay in between. This CDR3 is built from 13 residues. Germline CDR1 SEHNR, CDR2 FQNEAQ (reference sequence). CDR3 in amino acids: CASSLGPNYEQYF. The DNA of the CDR3 is TGTGCCAGCAGCCTGGGACCGAACTACGAGCAGTACTTC. The variable domain in full, completed from reference TRBV7-9 and TRBJ2-7, reads DTGVSQNPRHKITKRGQNVTFRCDPISEHNRLYWYRQTLGQGPEFLTYFQNEAQLEKSRLLSDRFSAERPKGSFSTLEIQRTEQGDSAMYLCASSLGPNYEQYFGPGTRLTVT.

This clone was recorded once. J is TRBJ1-2 and V is TRBV18; D is ambiguous. V was shortened by 3 bases and J by 6 bases, with 11 bases between the two germline ends. This CDR3 comprises 13 residues. Germline CDR1 and CDR2: KGHSH and LQKENI. CDR3 sequence: CASSPSGLNGYTF. DNA for the CDR3: TGTGCCAGCTCACCCTCGGGGTTAAATGGCTACACCTTC.

The gene calls are TRBV28 and TRBJ2-2, with 8 bases aligning to TRBD2. Trimming took 3 bases from V and 3 from J; bases not matched to a gene: 3. The CDR3 has 15 residues. Germline values: CDR1 MDHEN, CDR2 SYDVKM. The CDR3 spells CASSFRRGDTGELFF. The CDR3 DNA reads TGTGCCAGCAGTTTTCGGCGGGGGGACACCGGGGAGCTGTTTTTT.

The V call is TRBV9, the J call TRBJ1-4; 8 nucleotides line up with TRBD1. This CDR3 region has 15 residues. In germline, CDR1 is SGDLS, CDR2 YYNGEE. Losses at the gene ends were 2 bases for V and 8 bases for J; bases not matched to a gene: 8. As DNA, the CDR3 is TGTGCCAGCAGCGTCTCGGGACAGGCTTGGGAAAAACTGTTTTTT. Encoded protein: CASSVSGQAWEKLFF.

The chain links TRBV6-5 to TRBJ2-5; either TRBD1 or TRBD2 may fit D (6 bases each). Germline V gene lookup returns CDR1 MNHEY and CDR2 SVGAGI. V was clipped by 5 bases and J by 1 base, with 11 bases between them. This CDR3 spans 14 amino acids. The CDR3 spells CASSIGGIQETQYF. CDR3 DNA: TGTGCCAGCAGTATCGGGGGCATCCAAGAGACCCAGTACTTC.

The sample holds one count of this clone. V and J are TRBV5-6 and TRBJ1-1; D unclear. Trimming removed 4 bases from V and 5 bases from J, with 18 bases in between. The CDR3 consists of 15 residues. The germline V gene encodes CDR1 SGHDT and CDR2 YYEEEE. The DNA of the CDR3 is TGTGCCAGCAGCCCGGAGGGCAGAGCGAGGACTGAAGCTTTCTTT. It codes for CASSPEGRARTEAFF.

The genes are TRBV6-5 and TRBJ2-7; 8 bases are a match to TRBD1. This CDR3 comprises 14 residues. Germline CDR1 and CDR2: MNHEY and SVGAGI. The trim removed 0 bases at V and 4 bases at J, leaving 2 bases unmatched. The CDR3 here is CASSYSTGGYEQYF. DNA of the CDR3: TGTGCCAGCAGTTACTCAACAGGGGGATACGAGCAGTACTTC.

V and J are TRBV12-1 and TRBJ2-3. TRBV12-1 counts as a pseudogene. The CDR3 sequence is 17 residues long. The CDR3 DNA sequence: TGTGCCAGCAGCTTTGATCCTCCGGGGCCCTCCACAGATACGCAGTATTTT. Encoded protein: CASSFDPPGPSTDTQYF.

The V and J genes are TRBV6-1 and TRBJ2-3; 9 positions match TRBD1. CDR3 length: 14 amino acids. V trimming: 6 bases; J trimming: 2 bases; junction bases outside the gene matches: 3. Germline values: CDR1 MNHNS, CDR2 SASEGT. The CDR3 region is CASRDRGPTDTQYF. The CDR3 DNA sequence: TGTGCCAGCAGGGACAGGGGCCCCACAGATACGCAGTATTTT.

V and J are TRBV6-1 and TRBJ1-1; D remains ambiguous. The CDR3 consists of 13 residues. Germline values: CDR1 MNHNS, CDR2 SASEGT. Trimming took 4 bases from V and 2 from J, leaving 8 bases between them. This CDR3 reads CASSALGNTEAFF. CDR3 DNA sequence: TGTGCCAGCAGTGCGCTGGGTAACACTGAAGCTTTCTTT.

The CDR3 coding sequence is TGCAGCGTCAGAGTGGAGGTAGCTTTCTTT. Residues: CSVRVEVAFF. The chain combines TRBV29-1 with TRBJ1-1; D is ambiguous. The length of the CDR3 is 10 residues. Germline V gene sequence: CDR1 SQVTM, CDR2 ANQGSEA. The ends were cut back, 6 bases at V and 10 bases at J, with 12 bases in the middle.

The rearrangement uses TRBV5-1 and TRBJ2-2; 8 nucleotides align to TRBD1. Germline V gives CDR1 SGHRS, CDR2 YFSETQ. Losses at the gene ends were 2 bases for V and 7 bases for J; bases not matched to a gene: 10. This CDR3 is built from 16 residues. The DNA for the CDR3 is TGCGCCAGCAGCTTTAGTGGGACAGGAACTCTCGGGGAGCTGTTTTTT. Translating gives CASSFSGTGTLGELFF.

This chain joins TRBV7-3 and TRBJ2-1, with a tentative D call TRBD2 (5 bases). Between the trimmed V and J ends, which lost 2 bases and 0 bases, there was a span of 8 bases. Germline V gives CDR1 SGHTA, CDR2 FQGTGA. The length of the CDR3 is 15 residues. The CDR3 here is CASSLFGSSYNEQFF. CDR3 sequence (DNA): TGTGCCAGCAGCTTATTTGGGAGCTCCTACAATGAGCAGTTCTTC.